Listed here are 29 T cell receptor beta chains from one sample, sequenced in a study of blood T cell repertoires in COVID-19. Produced via immunoSEQ multiplex PCR; TCRdb's table is partial and in-frame only. Of around 250,000 clones in the sample, 85% to 90% were seen once. Source material: PBMCs or T cells enriched from blood (not recorded which). Receptors were obtained from a woman between 50 and 59 years old who had recovered from COVID-19.

The V gene is TRBV19, the J gene TRBJ2-2, with D tentatively TRBD2 (5 bases). Germline V gene data show CDR1 as LNHDA and CDR2 as SQIVND (reference sequence). The V end was cut by 4 bases, the J end by 5 bases, with 11 bases between. The CDR3 has 14 amino acids. The CDR3: CASSTRTSTGELFF. Here the CDR3 DNA reads TGTGCCAGTAGTACCCGGACTTCTACCGGGGAGCTGTTTTTT.

The chain combines TRBV3-1 (or the pseudogene TRBV3-2) with TRBJ2-5, with TRBD2 identical over 7 bases. Trimming removed 2 bases from V and 4 bases from J; junction bases left unmatched: 10. The CDR3 extends over 16 amino acids. Per the germline V gene, CDR1 is LGHDT and CDR2 is YNNKEL (reference sequence). CDR3 in amino acids: CASSQYGGSQVETQYF. CDR3 coding DNA: TGTGCCAGCAGCCAATATGGCGGGAGCCAGGTAGAGACCCAGTACTTC.

The chain is built from TRBV19 and TRBJ2-3, with 10 bases fitting TRBD2. This CDR3 is built from 13 residues. V gave up 9 bases and J gave up 5 bases; unmatched junction bases: 5. CDR1 and CDR2 (germline): LNHDA, SQIVND (reference sequence). In nucleotides, the CDR3 is TGTGCCAGCAGGACTAGCGGTGGAGATACGCAGTATTTT. Its protein product is CASRTSGGDTQYF.

The chain is built from TRBV6-5 and TRBJ2-1; 7 bases line up with TRBD2. The J segment lost 7 bases and the V segment lost 8 bases, leaving 8 bases of the junction unmatched. CDR3 length: 13 amino acids. Germline assignment: CDR1 MNHEY and CDR2 SVGAGI. The CDR3 DNA reads as TGTGCCAGCGGCCGCGGGAGAGGTAATGAGCAGTTCTTC. Translation gives CASGRGRGNEQFF.

V gene TRBV7-8 combines with J gene TRBJ1-4, with TRBD1 identical over 7 bases. The CDR3 is made up of 14 amino acids. The J segment lost 10 bases and the V segment lost 1 base, leaving 6 bases of the junction unmatched. Germline lookup yields CDR1 SGHVS and CDR2 FQNEAQ. The CDR3 DNA follows: TGTGCCAGCAGCTTAGGGGGACAGACATTAAAACTGTTTTTT. Protein: CASSLGGQTLKLFF.

The genes are TRBV19 and TRBJ1-2; tentatively, D is TRBD1 (5 bases). CDR1 and CDR2 from the germline V gene are LNHDA and SQIVND (reference sequence). CDR3 size: 13 residues. Trimming stripped 5 bases from V and 3 bases from J, with 10 bases between. The CDR3 here is CASSSSGYYGYTF. As DNA, the CDR3 is TGTGCCAGTAGTTCCTCAGGGTACTATGGCTACACCTTC.

This rearrangement joins TRBV6-5 to TRBJ2-4; 11 positions match TRBD2. The CDR3 is made up of 16 amino acids. The V gene end was trimmed by 0 bases and the J gene end by 7 bases; junction bases not matched to a gene: 5. Germline CDR1 and CDR2: MNHEY and SVGAGI. The CDR3 sequence: CASSYSPGLAVNIQYF. The DNA for the CDR3 is TGTGCCAGCAGTTACTCGCCGGGACTAGCGGTGAACATTCAGTACTTC.

The J gene is TRBJ1-4, the V gene TRBV28; 11 bases line up with TRBD1. In germline, CDR1 is MDHEN, CDR2 SYDVKM. The length of the CDR3 is 17 residues. V shed 2 bases and J 6 bases; nucleotides not matched to a gene: 8. The chain's CDR3 is CASSLSGQGAGYEKLFF. CDR3 coding DNA: TGTGCCAGCAGTTTAAGTGGACAGGGGGCTGGGTATGAAAAACTGTTTTTT.

This clone was seen once. The rearrangement joins TRBV28 to TRBJ2-7, with 11 bases identical to TRBD2. Germline CDR1 and CDR2: MDHEN and SYDVKM. Trimming at V came to 3 bases and at J to 8 bases, leaving 6 bases not matched to a gene. CDR3 length equals 14 residues. CDR3: CASSLTSGAYQQYF. CDR3 in DNA: TGTGCCAGCAGTTTGACTAGCGGGGCTTACCAGCAGTACTTC.

The rearrangement links TRBV4-2 to TRBJ2-4; D may be TRBD1 (6 bases). Trimming left V 0 bases short and J 0 bases short, with 6 bases between. Germline CDR1 is LGHNA and CDR2 is YNFKEQ. This CDR3 spans 15 amino acids. CDR3 in amino acids: CASSQEDRAKNIQYF. The CDR3 nucleotides read TGTGCCAGCAGCCAAGAGGACAGAGCCAAAAACATTCAGTACTTC.

The gene calls are TRBV18 and TRBJ2-7; D might be TRBD2 (7 bases). The CDR3 is 15 amino acids. V was clipped by 1 base and J by 2 bases, with 12 bases between them. Germline V gene sequence: CDR1 KGHSH, CDR2 LQKENI. The CDR3 sequence is CASSPLAGATYEQYF. The CDR3 DNA reads TGTGCCAGCTCACCACTGGCGGGGGCCACCTACGAGCAGTACTTC.

The chain links TRBV13 to TRBJ1-4, with a weak D call TRBD1 (6 bases). Per germline, CDR1 PRHDT and CDR2 FYEKMQ (reference sequence). The CDR3 has 15 amino acids. V dropped 5 bases and J dropped 0 bases, with 10 bases sitting between them. CDR3: CASSERTATNEKLFF. The CDR3 nucleotides read TGTGCCAGCAGCGAACGGACAGCAACTAATGAAAAACTGTTTTTT.

V usage is TRBV24-1 and J usage is TRBJ1-1, with a possible D match to TRBD1 (5 bases). This CDR3 region has 12 residues. V lost 9 bases, J lost 3 bases, and 10 bases lay in between. The V gene's germline CDR1 is KGHDR and CDR2 SFDVKD. In DNA form, the CDR3 reads TGTGCCACCGCTACAGGTTACACTGAAGCTTTCTTT. Its translation is CATATGYTEAFF.

The V gene is TRBV2, the J gene TRBJ2-4; TRBD1 is a possible D gene (5 bases). The CDR3 loop spans 16 amino acids. Trimming stripped 3 bases from V and 3 bases from J, with 15 bases between. Germline values: CDR1 SNHLY, CDR2 FYNNEI. The CDR3 spells CASSDPGMGGKNIQYF. The CDR3 DNA sequence: TGTGCCAGCAGTGACCCAGGGATGGGTGGCAAAAACATTCAGTACTTC.

This clone has a single count. The CDR3 coding sequence is TGCGCCAGCAGCGTAAGAACAGGGTACACAGATACGCAGTATTTT. Its translation: CASSVRTGYTDTQYF. V is TRBV5-1 and J is TRBJ2-3, with a possible D match to TRBD1 (6 bases). This CDR3 has 15 residues. V lost 4 bases and J 2 bases, leaving 14 bases between the germline ends. CDR1 and CDR2 (germline): SGHRS, YFSETQ. The whole variable domain, remainder taken from reference TRBV5-1 and TRBJ2-3, is KAGVTQTPRYLIKTRGQQVTLSCSPISGHRSVSWYQQTPGQGLQFLFEYFSETQRNKGNFPGRFSGRQFSNSRSEMNVSTLELGDSALYLCASSVRTGYTDTQYFGPGTRLTVL.

This clone came up a few times. The chain couples TRBV2 to TRBJ1-1; D gene unclear. This CDR3 has 12 residues. Per the germline V gene, CDR1 is SNHLY and CDR2 is FYNNEI. Trimming pared 7 bases from V and 7 bases from J, leaving 13 bases between. The CDR3 here is CASTPLIGEAFF. CDR3 nucleotides: TGTGCCAGCACCCCACTAATCGGTGAAGCTTTCTTT.

The chain carries TRBV9 and TRBJ2-1; 8 bases match TRBD2. The CDR3 contains 16 residues. With V trimmed by 0 bases and J by 5 bases, 7 bases remained unmatched. Germline lookup yields CDR1 SGDLS and CDR2 YYNGEE. The CDR3 coding sequence is TGTGCCAGCAGCGTAGCCTCGGGACTAGGTGACAATGAGCAGTTCTTC. Amino acids: CASSVASGLGDNEQFF.

The genes are TRBV5-6 and TRBJ2-5; D perhaps matches TRBD1 (5 bases). The germline gives CDR1 SGHDT, CDR2 YYEEEE. The CDR3 covers 16 residues. Trimming removed 1 base from V and 3 bases from J, with 16 bases in between. CDR3 protein: CASSLILQGGKETQYF. CDR3 DNA: TGTGCCAGCAGCTTGATTTTGCAGGGCGGAAAAGAGACCCAGTACTTC.

This chain links TRBV11-2 with TRBJ1-1; tentative D call: TRBD1 (5 bases). The ends were cut back, 0 bases at V and 6 bases at J, with 8 bases in the middle. The CDR3 sequence is 13 residues long. Germline CDR1 reads SGHAT; CDR2 reads FQNNGV. CDR3 DNA: TGTGCCAGCAGCTTAGACAGGGTCGCTGAAGCTTTCTTT. Translating gives CASSLDRVAEAFF. Full variable domain (missing parts from reference TRBV11-2 and TRBJ1-1): EAGVAQSPRYKIIEKRQSVAFWCNPISGHATLYWYQQILGQGPKLLIQFQNNGVVDDSQLPKDRFSAERLKGVDSTLKIQPAKLEDSAVYLCASSLDRVAEAFFGQGTRLTVV.

V and J are TRBV5-1 and TRBJ1-2; 11 nucleotides align to TRBD1. Germline values: CDR1 SGHRS, CDR2 YFSETQ. With V trimmed by 3 bases and J by 7 bases, 11 bases remained unmatched. The length of the CDR3 is 16 residues. The CDR3 loop is CASSSVPGTGGIGYTF. For the CDR3, the DNA is TGCGCCAGCAGCTCAGTACCCGGGACAGGGGGTATTGGCTACACCTTC. The variable domain in full, completed from reference TRBV5-1 and TRBJ1-2, reads KAGVTQTPRYLIKTRGQQVTLSCSPISGHRSVSWYQQTPGQGLQFLFEYFSETQRNKGNFPGRFSGRQFSNSRSEMNVSTLELGDSALYLCASSSVPGTGGIGYTFGSGTRLTVV.

The chain couples TRBV6-5 to TRBJ2-2; possibly TRBD2 for D (6 bases). Deletions cut 0 bases from V and 7 bases from J, with 15 bases between. Germline V gene lookup returns CDR1 MNHEY and CDR2 SVGAGI. The CDR3 is 16 residues long. The CDR3 sequence is CASSYSGGKGIGELFF. As DNA, the CDR3 is TGTGCCAGCAGTTACTCGGGCGGGAAGGGAATCGGGGAGCTGTTTTTT.

The chain is built from TRBV11-2 and TRBJ2-3; TRBD2 aligns across 10 bases. V gave up 7 bases and J gave up 5 bases; unmatched junction bases: 9. Germline loops: CDR1 SGHAT, CDR2 FQNNGV. The CDR3 is 15 residues long. The DNA of the CDR3 is TGTGCCAGCAATACCGGGACTAGCGTGGGAGATACGCAGTATTTT. It encodes CASNTGTSVGDTQYF.

The chain links TRBV5-1 to TRBJ1-6; D ambiguous. The CDR3 contains 16 residues. CDR1 and CDR2 (germline): SGHRS, YFSETQ. Trimming cost V 0 bases and J 0 bases, with 7 bases left between them. DNA of the CDR3: TGCGCCAGCAGCTTGGGTGGGAGCTCCTATAATTCACCCCTCCACTTT. Its translation: CASSLGGSSYNSPLHF.

This chain joins TRBV19 and TRBJ1-5; TRBD1 might be the D (5 bases). Germline V lookup: CDR1 LNHDA, CDR2 SQIVND (reference sequence). V lost 3 bases to trimming and J lost 4 bases, with 10 bases between them. The CDR3 length is 14 residues. The chain's CDR3 is CASSIVQGNQPQHF. In DNA, the CDR3 is TGTGCCAGTAGTATTGTCCAGGGTAATCAGCCCCAGCATTTT.

This chain links TRBV11-2 with TRBJ1-3, with TRBD1 as a possible D gene (6 bases). V lost 5 bases and J 3 bases, leaving 11 bases between the germline ends. Per germline, CDR1 SGHAT and CDR2 FQNNGV. This CDR3 spans 14 amino acids. CDR3 amino acids: CASSENRVGNTIYF. CDR3 nucleotides: TGTGCCAGCAGCGAGAACAGGGTTGGAAACACCATATATTTT.

The chain couples TRBV7-9 to TRBJ2-7; D is undetermined. The CDR3 sequence is 16 residues long. From germline, CDR1 is SEHNR and CDR2 FQNEAQ (reference sequence). The V end was cut by 1 base, the J end by 1 base, with 14 bases between. CDR3 sequence: CASSLELGGVSYEQYF. The CDR3, as DNA: TGTGCCAGCAGCTTAGAGCTAGGTGGAGTATCCTACGAGCAGTACTTC. The variable domain in full, with the rest retrieved from reference TRBV7-9 and TRBJ2-7, is DTGVSQNPRHKITKRGQNVTFRCDPISEHNRLYWYRQTLGQGPEFLTYFQNEAQLEKSRLLSDRFSAERPKGSFSTLEIQRTEQGDSAMYLCASSLELGGVSYEQYFGPGTRLTVT.

This sequence joins TRBV2 and TRBJ1-4; the match to TRBD1 covers 11 bases. There are 16 residues in the CDR3. Germline trimming cut 8 bases from V and 6 bases from J; bases unmatched to any gene: 11. Germline assignment: CDR1 SNHLY and CDR2 FYNNEI. CDR3 DNA: TGTGCCAGCTTTCGGGACAGGGGGACGGGCGATGAAAAACTGTTTTTT. Its translation: CASFRDRGTGDEKLFF.

This CDR3 reads CASSQGTGVGTDTQYF. The CDR3 region has the DNA TGTGCCAGCAGCCAGGGGACAGGGGTAGGGACAGATACGCAGTATTTT. The J gene is TRBJ2-3, the V gene TRBV4-2, with 10 nucleotides matching TRBD1. Per germline, CDR1 LGHNA and CDR2 YNFKEQ. Trimming removed 3 bases from V and 3 bases from J; junction bases left unmatched: 6. The CDR3 loop spans 16 amino acids.

This chain links TRBV2 with TRBJ2-2, with a possible D match to TRBD1 (5 bases). The V and J ends lost 8 bases and 4 bases respectively, with 14 bases between them. CDR3 length equals 14 residues. Per the germline V gene, CDR1 is SNHLY and CDR2 is FYNNEI. Here the CDR3 reads CASRPDSSTGELFF. The CDR3, as DNA: TGTGCCAGCCGCCCAGACAGTAGCACCGGGGAGCTGTTTTTT.